This T cell receptor beta chain was recovered during a study of identical twins. General study points: The abundant beta clonotypes from cord blood had fewer insertions, and memory repertoires had none of this. Sequences that were beta out-of-frame showed weaker excess twin sharing.

Germline values: CDR1 MNHEY, CDR2 SMNVEV (reference sequence). This CDR3 contains 17 residues. V gave up 4 bases and J gave up 2 bases; unmatched junction bases: 11. Worth noting for this clonotype: The antigen is unknown.

TCRdb reprocessed the 5' RACE reads via MiXCR and lists one record per CDR3 protein. The sample lists about 890,000 distinct CDR3 sequences; approximately 13% were seen once. Every donor was a healthy Caucasian. A further study also used this sample, focusing on yellow fever vaccine responses in identical twins.

The chain couples TRBV27 to TRBJ2-7, with 10 bases identical to TRBD1. The sample was PBMCs. This receptor was identified in a woman between 18 and 29 years old in good health. The CDR3 DNA sequence: TGTGCCAGCAGTTCATCCTCCGGGGACAGGGGACCCTACGAGCAGTACGTC. As protein: CASSSSSGDRGPYEQYV.